The 21 T cell receptor beta chains below were found in one sample sequenced in a study of regulatory T cells in long-lasting Graves disease. Time point indicated: persistent/refractory GD, antithyroid drugs over 5 years with positive TRAb. PBMC-derived RNA was used for the TCR library. Arm-PCR of CDR3 regions and iRepertoire HTBI primers were the basis on which TCR beta libraries were built. TCRdb recomputed calls from the multiplex PCR reads with MiXCR, one row per CDR3 protein. The sample yields some 420,000 distinct CDR3 sequences, less than 25% seen once. The sequencing here drew on peripheral blood mononuclear cells (PBMCs), taken when the disease was refractory, from a patient treated with antithyroid drugs. All receptors derive from a female donor with Graves disease.

This sequence joins TRBV20-1 and TRBJ1-1; D unresolved. The germline gives CDR1 DFQATT, CDR2 SNEGSKA (reference sequence). This CDR3 has 13 residues. V was shortened by 6 bases and J by 8 bases, with 19 bases between the two germline ends. CDR3 sequence reads: CSARDLIHNEAFF. Here the CDR3 DNA reads TGCAGTGCCCGCGACTTGATTCACAACGAAGCTTTCTTT.

This clonotype was seen many times. The chain recombines TRBV28 with TRBJ1-2; 10 bases map to TRBD1. The CDR3 runs to 19 residues. Germline trimming cut 1 base from V and 0 bases from J; bases unmatched to any gene: 11. Germline CDR1 MDHEN, CDR2 SYDVKM. The CDR3 nucleotides read TGTGCCAGCAGTTTATTAAACGGACAGGGGGATTTAGCTAACTATGGCTACACCTTC. This codes for CASSLLNGQGDLANYGYTF.

This clonotype showed up just a few times. The chain couples TRBV12-3 or TRBV12-4 to TRBJ1-4; 7 bases are a match to TRBD1. The CDR3 extends over 13 amino acids. V lost 10 bases, J lost 7 bases, and 9 bases stayed unmatched. The CDR3, as DNA: TGTGCCACAACGACAGGGACGGGTGAAAAACTGTTTTTT. Its translation is CATTTGTGEKLFF.

J is TRBJ1-2 and V is TRBV19; no reliable D call. This CDR3 has 13 amino acids. Trimming cost V 3 bases and J 9 bases, with 14 bases left between them. The germline V gene encodes CDR1 LNHDA and CDR2 SQIVND (reference sequence). The chain's CDR3 is CASSITTAERYTF. For the CDR3, the DNA is TGTGCCAGTAGTATCACCACGGCGGAGCGCTACACCTTC.

The chain couples TRBV5-1 to TRBJ1-2, with unresolved D. V gave up 2 bases and J gave up 4 bases, with 9 bases separating them. This CDR3 spans 13 amino acids. Germline CDR1 reads SGHRS; CDR2 reads YFSETQ. The CDR3 DNA is TGCGCCAGCAGCTTCCAGTGGGGCTATGGCTACACCTTC. It encodes CASSFQWGYGYTF.

This clonotype showed up just a few times. The chain is built from TRBV7-2 and TRBJ2-2, with TRBD1 matching 9 bases. CDR3 length: 16 amino acids. The germline gives CDR1 SGHTA, CDR2 FQGNSA. V shed 4 bases and J 4 bases; nucleotides not matched to a gene: 7. The CDR3 DNA is TGTGCCAGCAGCTCTCCGGACAGGGGTTCCACCGGGGAGCTGTTTTTT. Its translation is CASSSPDRGSTGELFF.

This clonotype was detected a few times. The rearrangement links TRBV5-1 to TRBJ2-6; D remains unclear. The V end was cut by 5 bases, the J end by 1 base, with 7 bases between. Germline V lookup: CDR1 SGHRS, CDR2 YFSETQ. This CDR3 contains 14 residues. CDR3 sequence: CASSGTSGANVLTF. The CDR3 DNA is TGCGCCAGCAGTGGCACATCTGGGGCCAACGTCCTGACTTTC.

The genes are TRBV28 and TRBJ2-5, with D tentatively TRBD2 (7 bases). The ends were cut back, 11 bases at V and 4 bases at J, with 17 bases in the middle. In germline, CDR1 is MDHEN, CDR2 SYDVKM. CDR3 length: 13 amino acids. The CDR3 DNA is TGTGCCGGTACTTTGGGGGGGGCAGAGACCCAGTACTTC. It yields the protein CAGTLGGAETQYF. Variable domain in full (rest from reference TRBV28 and TRBJ2-5): DVKVTQSSRYLVKRTGEKVFLECVQDMDHENMFWYRQDPGLGLRLIYFSYDVKMKEKGDIPEGYSVSREKKERFSLILESASTNQTSMYLCAGTLGGAETQYFGPGTRLLVL.

This clonotype was detected only once. The chain combines TRBV4-1 with TRBJ1-1, with D possibly being TRBD1 (5 bases). The germline V gene encodes CDR1 MGHRA and CDR2 YSYEKL. Trimming took off 9 bases at V and 11 bases at J, with 28 bases between the two ends. CDR3 length equals 15 residues. DNA of the CDR3: TGCGCCAGTACTTTTGCCGAGAGACAGAGGGATGAGGCTTTCTTT. This sequence encodes CASTFAERQRDEAFF.

This clonotype was counted between two and nine times. The CDR3 reads CASSRLLPPAGYGYTF. The CDR3 region has the DNA TGTGCCAGCAGTCGACTATTACCTCCTGCGGGCTATGGCTACACCTTC. The chain employs TRBV6-1 and TRBJ1-2; D unresolved. This CDR3 comprises 16 residues. V lost 5 bases and J lost 4, with 20 bases in between. Germline V gene data show CDR1 as MNHNS and CDR2 as SASEGT.

The rearrangement joins TRBV7-9 to TRBJ2-7; TRBD1 agrees at 7 bases. J gave up 3 bases and V 5 bases, and 10 bases lay outside the gene matches. CDR3 length: 15 residues. CDR1 is SEHNR and CDR2 is FQNEAQ in the germline V gene (reference sequence). The CDR3 DNA is TGTGCCAGCAGCCCGGCCCTGCGACAGGGCTACGAGCAGTACTTC. This encodes CASSPALRQGYEQYF.

The chain couples TRBV4-1 to TRBJ2-1; D gene uncertain. This CDR3 is built from 12 residues. V shed 1 base and J shed 10 bases, with 8 bases lying between them. CDR1 is MGHRA, CDR2 YSYEKL, per germline. CDR3 DNA sequence: TGCGCCAGCAGCCAAGTTCTGGCGGAGCAGTTCTTC. Its protein product is CASSQVLAEQFF.

This clonotype was seen many times. The chain carries TRBV12-3 or TRBV12-4 and TRBJ1-2; no firm D call. This CDR3 has 14 amino acids. V gave up 3 bases and J gave up 6 bases, with 14 bases separating them. Written as DNA, the CDR3 is TGTGCCAGCAGTTTCCTGGGGTTAAGGGATGGCTACACCTTC. Amino acid sequence: CASSFLGLRDGYTF.

The rearrangement links TRBV29-1 to TRBJ2-7; D possibly corresponds to TRBD2 (7 bases). Germline V gene data show CDR1 as SQVTM and CDR2 as ANQGSEA. V lost 7 bases, J lost 3 bases, and 19 bases lay in between. This CDR3 is 14 amino acids long. The CDR3 nucleotides are TGCAGCGGCGGGGGAGGGGGAAAGCACTACGAGCAGTACTTC. It codes for CSGGGGGKHYEQYF.

This clonotype was observed at least ten times. CDR3 residues: CGCGGAPMGTQHF. The CDR3 coding sequence is TGTGGGTGCGGGGGGGCCCCGATGGGAACCCAGCATTTT. The V and J genes are TRBV28 and TRBJ1-5; D is perhaps TRBD1 (6 bases). CDR3 length: 13 amino acids. CDR1 and CDR2 from the germline V gene are MDHEN and SYDVKM.

This clonotype was observed many times. The rearrangement links TRBV12-3 or TRBV12-4 to TRBJ1-1; the D gene is possibly TRBD1 (5 bases). The V end lost 3 bases, the J end lost 1 base, and 18 bases lay between the germline ends. This CDR3 has 17 amino acids. The CDR3 DNA sequence: TGTGCCAGCAGTTTGGGGAAGTGGGGGACGCCGAACACTGAAGCTTTCTTT. Amino acids: CASSLGKWGTPNTEAFF.

A word on this clonotype: A single base separates this from a much larger clone, so it may be a read error. The gene calls are TRBV3-1 and TRBJ1-4, with TRBD1 as a possible D gene (6 bases). This CDR3 is 12 amino acids long. From germline, CDR1 is LGHDT and CDR2 YNNKEL (reference sequence). The CDR3 sequence: CASSQDQGKLLF. The DNA for the CDR3 is TGTGCCAGCAGCCAAGATCAGGGGAAACTGCTTTTT. The full variable domain, its missing parts supplied by reference TRBV3-1 and TRBJ1-4, is DTAVSQTPKYLVTQMGNDKSIKCEQNLGHDTMYWYKQDSKKFLKIMFSYNNKELIINETVPNRFSPKSPDKAHLNLHINSLELGDSAVYFCASSQDQGKLLFGSGTQLSVL.

This clonotype was recorded many times. The V gene is TRBV2, the J gene TRBJ2-1; TRBD2 agrees at 8 bases. CDR1 SNHLY and CDR2 FYNNEI come from the germline V gene. Trimming at V came to 4 bases and at J to 8 bases, leaving 4 bases not matched to a gene. The CDR3 consists of 13 residues. Here the CDR3 reads CASSVYSGDEQFF. Here the CDR3 DNA reads TGTGCCAGCAGTGTATATAGCGGGGATGAGCAGTTCTTC.

The rearrangement joins TRBV28 to TRBJ1-1; 12 nucleotides line up with TRBD1. Losses at the gene ends were 4 bases for V and 1 base for J; bases not matched to a gene: 16. This CDR3 has 20 residues. Germline V gives CDR1 MDHEN, CDR2 SYDVKM. The CDR3 is CASSSPLGSPGQGANTEAFF. CDR3 coding DNA: TGTGCCAGCAGTTCTCCCCTAGGGTCTCCGGGACAGGGGGCGAACACTGAAGCTTTCTTT.

The J gene is TRBJ2-7, the V gene TRBV27; D is ambiguous. V was trimmed by 3 bases and J by 6 bases, leaving 18 bases between them. The V gene's germline CDR1 is MNHEY and CDR2 SMNVEV (reference sequence). This CDR3 region has 15 residues. Here the CDR3 reads CASSLPGHLPSEQYF. The CDR3 DNA sequence: TGTGCCAGCAGTTTGCCGGGTCATCTTCCCAGCGAGCAGTACTTC.

This clonotype was detected a few times. The rearrangement uses TRBV12-3 or TRBV12-4 and TRBJ1-5, with TRBD1 as a possible D gene (5 bases). The CDR3 runs to 13 residues. The V and J ends lost 6 bases and 4 bases respectively, with 10 bases between them. In DNA form, the CDR3 reads TGTGCCAGCAGGTGGGACTGGAATCAGCCCCAGCATTTT. It is translated as CASRWDWNQPQHF.